This T cell receptor (beta chain) is drawn from a study of breast tumors, draining lymph nodes, adjacent tissues. Axillary draining lymph nodes of breast cancer patients supplied the node samples. Using its own MiXCR run on the multiplex PCR reads, TCRdb lists one record per CDR3 protein. The sample lists about 230,000 distinct CDR3 sequences, less than 40% seen once, with more than 1.3% in the top ten. This clonotype has ten or more counts. The CDR3 totals 13 residues. V lost 4 bases, J lost 9 bases, and 7 bases stayed unmatched. CDR1 is SQVTM, CDR2 ANQGSEA, per germline. V is TRBV29-1 and J is TRBJ2-1; 9 bases line up with TRBD2. The sample was axillary lymph node tissue. The source is a female donor with breast cancer. Some clones in this sample may be carry-over from other donors' samples. DNA of the CDR3: TGCAGCGTTGGGGGCGGGAGGGCCGGTGAGCAGTTCTTC. As protein: CSVGGGRAGEQFF.